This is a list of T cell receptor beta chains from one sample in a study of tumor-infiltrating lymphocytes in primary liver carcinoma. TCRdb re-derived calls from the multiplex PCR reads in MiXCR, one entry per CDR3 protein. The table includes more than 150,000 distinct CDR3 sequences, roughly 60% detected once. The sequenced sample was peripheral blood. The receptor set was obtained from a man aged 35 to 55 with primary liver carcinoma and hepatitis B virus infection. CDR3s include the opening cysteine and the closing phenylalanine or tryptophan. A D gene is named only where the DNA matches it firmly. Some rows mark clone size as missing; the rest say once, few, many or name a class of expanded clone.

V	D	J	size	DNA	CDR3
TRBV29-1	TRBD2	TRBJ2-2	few	TGCAGCCTTGAAGACGCCGCGGGAGCCCCCAGGGAGCTGTTCTTT	CSLEDAAGAPRELFF
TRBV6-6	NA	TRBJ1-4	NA	TGTGCCAGCTGTTACGGGGGCCGCACTAATGAAAAACTGTTTTTT	CASCYGGRTNEKLFF
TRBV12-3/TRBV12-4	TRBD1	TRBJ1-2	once	TGTGCCAGCAGATTTCAGGGGGGTGGCTACACCTTC	CASRFQGGGYTF
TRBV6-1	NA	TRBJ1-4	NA	TGTGCCAGCTTTAGACAGAACCCTAATGAAAAACTGTTTTTT	CASFRQNPNEKLFF
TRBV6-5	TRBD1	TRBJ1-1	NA	TGTACCAGCAGTTGGACAGGGGAGGGTACTGAAGCTTTCTTT	CTSSWTGEGTEAFF
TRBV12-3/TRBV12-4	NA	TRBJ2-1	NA	TGTGCCAGCAGTTCTGATAGCTCCTACAATGAGCAGTTCTTC	CASSSDSSYNEQFF
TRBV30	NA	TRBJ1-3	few	TGTGCCTGGACCGTCGGAGCAGGAAACACCATATATTTT	CAWTVGAGNTIYF
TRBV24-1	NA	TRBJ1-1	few	TGTGCCACCAGTGATTCTTCTGGGGGCTTGCGGACTGAAGCTTTCTTT	CATSDSSGGLRTEAFF
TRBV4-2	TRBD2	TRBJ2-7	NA	TGTGCCAGCAGCCAAGATTCGGCGAGCGGGAGGAACGAGCAGTACTTC	CASSQDSASGRNEQYF
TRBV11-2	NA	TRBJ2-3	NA	TGTGTCAGCAGCTTAGAGATCCGGGGATTCACAGATACGCAGTATTTT	CVSSLEIRGFTDTQYF
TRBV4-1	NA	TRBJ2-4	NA	TGCGCCAGCAGCCAAGGCGGGGAGCCAAACATTCAGTACTTC	CASSQGGEPNIQYF
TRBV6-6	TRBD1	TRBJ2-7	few	TGTGCCAGCAGGGGCCCATCCCGCGACAGGGAGTTCTACGAGCAGTACTTC	CASRGPSRDREFYEQYF
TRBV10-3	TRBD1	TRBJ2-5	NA	TGTGCCACCCGAGGGACAGGTTTCCAAGAGACCCAGTACTTC	CATRGTGFQETQYF
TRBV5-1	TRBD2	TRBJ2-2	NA	TGCGCCAGCAGCATGACTAGCTCGAACACCGGGGAGCTGTTTTTT	CASSMTSSNTGELFF
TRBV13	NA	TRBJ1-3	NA	TGTGCCAGCGGCTTAAGTGTGGAAGGGAACTCTGGAAACACCATATATTTT	CASGLSVEGNSGNTIYF
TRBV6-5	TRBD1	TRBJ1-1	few	TGTGCCAGCAGTTACGAGGGGGCGAACACTGAAGCTTTCTTT	CASSYEGANTEAFF
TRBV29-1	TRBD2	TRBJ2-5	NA	TGCAGCGTTGAAGGGGGATCCACTTATCTAGCGGGAGAAGGGACGGCGACCCAGTACTTC	CSVEGGSTYLAGEGTATQYF
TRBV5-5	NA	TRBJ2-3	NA	TGTGCCAGCAGCTTTGAGGTGGGAGGAGGGGGAGATACGCAGTATTTT	CASSFEVGGGGDTQYF
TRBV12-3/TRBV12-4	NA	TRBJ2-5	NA	TGTGCCAGCAGTTTAGGACAGGCGGTAGAGACCCAGCACTTC	CASSLGQAVETQHF
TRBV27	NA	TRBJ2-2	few	TGTGCCAGCGGTTTGAACACCGGGGAGCTGTTTTTT	CASGLNTGELFF
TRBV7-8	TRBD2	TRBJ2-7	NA	TGTGCCAGCAGCTTAAGTGTCCTAGCGGGCGAGCAGTACTTC	CASSLSVLAGEQYF
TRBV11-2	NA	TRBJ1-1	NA	TGCGCCAGCAGCTTCGATGGACCGATGTACACTGAAGCTTTCTTT	CASSFDGPMYTEAFF
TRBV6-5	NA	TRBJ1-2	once	TGTGCCAGCAGTTTAAGGTTAGGGGCCGGATTCCATGGCTACACCTTC	CASSLRLGAGFHGYTF
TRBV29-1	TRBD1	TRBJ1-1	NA	TGCAGCGGGAAAGACAGGGTTAGCACTGAAGCTTTCTTT	CSGKDRVSTEAFF
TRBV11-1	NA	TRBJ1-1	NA	TGTGCCAGCAACTCGACGGGGGATACTGAAGCTTTCTTT	CASNSTGDTEAFF
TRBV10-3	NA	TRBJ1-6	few	TGTGCCATCAGTGAGCGGGACCTGAATTCACCCCTCCACTTT	CAISERDLNSPLHF
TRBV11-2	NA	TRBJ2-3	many	TGTGCCAGCAGCTTGGCAGATACGCAGTATTTT	CASSLADTQYF